This T cell receptor beta chain was profiled in a study of blood T cell repertoires in COVID-19. Across the study: COVID-19 samples from acute and convalescent phases originated in the United States, Italy and Spain. PBMCs, B-cell-depleted T cells, or T cells provided the cDNA or gDNA that made up the material.

In the study's own analysis: Reference gene primer amplification yielded estimated nucleated cell counts. The assay was immunoSEQ multiplex PCR, and TCRdb's table has in-frame clones only and misses some. V and J calls and clone size are given by that table; D and trimming were obtained from the DNA. The sample has about 50,000 clones; around 88% are singletons. The trim removed 5 bases at V and 8 bases at J, leaving 14 bases unmatched. This CDR3 contains 16 residues. In germline, CDR1 is LGHDT, CDR2 YNNKEL (reference sequence). Sequencing was carried out using peripheral blood. This receptor was obtained from a woman in her sixties or seventies with acute or convalescent COVID-19. The V call is TRBV3-1 (or the pseudogene TRBV3-2), the J call TRBJ1-2; 10 bases agree with TRBD1. Here the CDR3 DNA reads TGTGCCAGCAGCTCGATTGAGGGACAGGGGATCTTCGGCTACACCTTC. As protein: CASSSIEGQGIFGYTF.